Sequencing of this T cell receptor (beta chain) was carried out in a study of blood T cell repertoires in COVID-19. Study in general: Nucleic acid was either cDNA or gDNA, and it came from T cells, B-cell-depleted T cells, or PBMCs.

Study processing details: Quantification of nucleated cells was approximated via reference gene primer amplification. Only in-frame clones appear in the TCRdb table, and some are missing; sequencing was by immunoSEQ multiplex PCR. D and trimming were read from the DNA, whereas the V and J calls and clone size are those reported in that table. Here the sample spans more than 200,000 clones, over 75% being singletons. This CDR3 spans 14 amino acids. Germline V gene lookup returns CDR1 LGHDT and CDR2 YNNKEL (reference sequence). V dropped 4 bases and J dropped 7; count of bases not matched to a gene: 3.

The chain has TRBV3-1 (or the pseudogene TRBV3-2) and TRBJ1-6; TRBD1 agrees at 8 bases. What was sequenced was PBMCs or T cells enriched from blood (not recorded which). The receptor comes from a woman aged 40 to 55 with acute COVID-19. CDR3 residues: CASSLRTGNSPLHF. CDR3 coding DNA: TGTGCCAGCAGCCTACGGACAGGGAATTCACCCCTCCACTTT.